A single sample is the source of the 19 T cell receptor beta chains below, sequenced in a study of cytomegalovirus exposure and HLA in healthy donors. Primers: 60 Vbeta forward and 13 Jbeta reverse. Libraries were prepared by immunoSEQ multiplex PCR; TCRdb keeps only in-frame clonotypes and omits some of them. The data show approximately 130,000 clones, approximately 77% seen once. The source material was PBMCs. All receptors derive from a middle-aged woman in good health and CMV-seronegative.

This clone has a handful of counts. The V gene is TRBV28, the J gene TRBJ1-4; D not certain. Trimming stripped 8 bases from V and 3 bases from J, with 16 bases between. The V gene's germline CDR1 is MDHEN and CDR2 SYDVKM. This CDR3 has 15 amino acids. The CDR3 DNA follows: TGTGCCAGCGGATCCTCAGGAACACCTAATGAAAAACTGTTTTTT. Residues: CASGSSGTPNEKLFF. Complete variable domain (other parts from reference TRBV28 and TRBJ1-4): DVKVTQSSRYLVKRTGEKVFLECVQDMDHENMFWYRQDPGLGLRLIYFSYDVKMKEKGDIPEGYSVSREKKERFSLILESASTNQTSMYLCASGSSGTPNEKLFFGSGTQLSVL.

CDR3 sequence: CSVEAASYEQYF. The CDR3 DNA follows: TGCAGCGTTGAGGCGGCTTCCTACGAGCAGTACTTC. This chain uses TRBV29-1 with TRBJ2-7; D not certain. The germline V gene encodes CDR1 SQVTM and CDR2 ANQGSEA. The CDR3 contains 12 residues. V gave up 3 bases and J gave up 1 base, with 7 bases separating them.

This clone was recorded a few times. The genes are TRBV9 and TRBJ1-2; D is possibly TRBD1 (5 bases). V gave up 0 bases and J gave up 1 base, with 10 bases separating them. Germline V gene data show CDR1 as SGDLS and CDR2 as YYNGEE. The CDR3 has 15 residues. The CDR3 DNA sequence: TGTGCCAGCAGCGTAGAACCCCAGGGTAACTATGGCTACACCTTC. It encodes CASSVEPQGNYGYTF.

This clone is a singleton in its sample. This chain links TRBV27 with TRBJ1-2; D ambiguous. Germline-derived CDR1 and CDR2 are MNHEY and SMNVEV (reference sequence). With 2 bases removed from V and 2 bases from J, the gap between germline ends came to 6 bases. CDR3 length equals 13 residues. The CDR3, as DNA: TGTGCCAGCAGTTTAGGGCAGAACTATGGCTACACCTTC. Encoded protein: CASSLGQNYGYTF.

This rearrangement joins TRBV7-9 to TRBJ2-7; TRBD1 might be the D (5 bases). Per germline, CDR1 SEHNR and CDR2 FQNEAQ (reference sequence). The CDR3 runs 13 residues. With 2 bases removed from V and 6 bases from J, the gap between germline ends came to 11 bases. For the CDR3, the DNA is TGTGCCAGCAGCTTAAACAGGCCTGGCGAGCAGTACTTC. Its protein product is CASSLNRPGEQYF.

This chain uses TRBV6-1 with TRBJ1-1; 9 nucleotides match TRBD1. The germline CDR1 and CDR2 sequences are MNHNS and SASEGT. V was pared by 6 bases and J by 0 bases, with 5 bases of the junction left unmatched. The CDR3 totals 15 residues. The CDR3, as DNA: TGTGCCAGCAGGCGAGGGGACAGGGTGAACACTGAAGCTTTCTTT. Residues: CASRRGDRVNTEAFF.

V gene TRBV6-5 combines with J gene TRBJ1-1, with D perhaps TRBD1 (5 bases). Trimming shortened V by 3 bases and J by 5 bases, and 10 bases separated the two germline ends. The germline CDR1 and CDR2 sequences are MNHEY and SVGAGI. The CDR3 extends over 13 amino acids. The DNA for the CDR3 is TGTGCCAGCAGTTATGCAGGGAAGACTGAAGCTTTCTTT. It translates to CASSYAGKTEAFF.

J is TRBJ1-1 and V is TRBV27; D remains ambiguous. Per germline, CDR1 MNHEY and CDR2 SMNVEV (reference sequence). This CDR3 comprises 13 residues. The V and J ends lost 6 bases and 10 bases respectively, with 18 bases between them. CDR3 nucleotide sequence: TGTGCCAGCAGGTATACGCGAGGCTTTGTAGCTTTCTTT. Its translation: CASRYTRGFVAFF.

This CDR3 reads CASSLGLVSYEQYF. The CDR3 DNA sequence: TGTGCCAGCAGCTTAGGTCTCGTATCCTACGAGCAGTACTTC. The chain recombines TRBV7-2 with TRBJ2-7, with no clear D. Trimming took off 1 base at V and 1 base at J, with 8 bases between the two ends. The CDR3 covers 14 residues. Germline-derived CDR1 and CDR2 are SGHTA and FQGNSA.

This clone was detected only a few times. The chain couples TRBV7-9 to TRBJ2-7; possible D gene TRBD1, 5 bases. Germline V lookup: CDR1 SEHNR, CDR2 FQNEAQ (reference sequence). Trimming pared 6 bases from V and 2 bases from J, leaving 20 bases between. This CDR3 region has 16 residues. Here the CDR3 reads CASSSRVIQGAYEQYF. Written as DNA, the CDR3 is TGTGCCAGCAGTTCTCGCGTCATTCAAGGGGCCTACGAGCAGTACTTC.

V usage is TRBV27 and J usage is TRBJ1-2; maybe TRBD1 (6 bases). The CDR3 is made up of 12 amino acids. Trimming took 7 bases from V and 6 from J, leaving 12 bases between them. Germline V gene sequence: CDR1 MNHEY, CDR2 SMNVEV (reference sequence). CDR3 in amino acids: CASTKGGNGYTF. The CDR3 DNA reads TGTGCCAGCACAAAGGGGGGGAATGGCTACACCTTC.

The CDR3 DNA reads TGCGCCAGCAGCCTGACAGGCTACGAGCAGTACTTC. Protein: CASSLTGYEQYF. V and J are TRBV5-1 and TRBJ2-5; possibly TRBD1 for D (6 bases). The DNA end lines up better with TRBJ2-7; the J call may be wrong. The V gene's germline CDR1 is SGHRS and CDR2 YFSETQ. CDR3 length: 12 residues.

The V gene is TRBV6-5, the J gene TRBJ1-1; a weak D match, TRBD1 (6 bases). The CDR3 has 15 residues. With 0 bases removed from V and 9 bases from J, the gap between germline ends came to 17 bases. Per germline, CDR1 MNHEY and CDR2 SVGAGI. The CDR3 DNA follows: TGTGCCAGCAGTTACTCGAACCAGGGGAGTTTGCAAGCTTTCTTT. This codes for CASSYSNQGSLQAFF.

This sequence joins TRBV19 and TRBJ2-1; 9 nucleotides line up with TRBD1. Looked up from germline, CDR1 is LNHDA and CDR2 is SQIVND (reference sequence). Trimming at V came to 5 bases and at J to 7 bases, leaving 15 bases not matched to a gene. The CDR3 is 17 residues long. CDR3 sequence reads: CASSLYGTGRIRNEQFF. The CDR3 DNA is TGTGCCAGTAGTCTCTACGGGACAGGGAGGATTAGGAATGAGCAGTTCTTC. The variable domain in full, completed from reference TRBV19 and TRBJ2-1, reads DGGITQSPKYLFRKEGQNVTLSCEQNLNHDAMYWYRQDPGQGLRLIYYSQIVNDFQKGDIAEGYSVSREKKESFPLTVTSAQKNPTAFYLCASSLYGTGRIRNEQFFGPGTRLTVL.

The chain employs TRBV7-6 and TRBJ2-3; tentative D call: TRBD1 (8 bases). CDR3 size: 15 residues. Germline loops: CDR1 SGHVS, CDR2 FNYEAQ. The V end lost 5 bases, the J end lost 3 bases, and 15 bases lay between the germline ends. The CDR3 region has the DNA TGTGCCAGCAGCCCCAACAGGGGGGGGACAGATACGCAGTATTTT. Protein product: CASSPNRGGTDTQYF.

J is TRBJ2-2 and V is TRBV30, with TRBD1 matching over 7 bases. The CDR3 length is 14 residues. Looked up from germline, CDR1 is GTSNPN and CDR2 is SVGIG (reference sequence). V shed 2 bases and J 5 bases; nucleotides not matched to a gene: 5. CDR3 sequence reads: CAWSRDSMTGELFF. CDR3 nucleotide sequence: TGTGCCTGGAGTCGGGACAGCATGACCGGGGAGCTGTTTTTT.

J is TRBJ1-1 and V is TRBV6-5; 11 bases line up with TRBD1. V lost 0 bases and J lost 8; bases outside the gene matches: 8. Germline V CDR1 and CDR2: MNHEY, SVGAGI. The CDR3 runs 16 residues. CDR3 sequence (DNA): TGTGCCAGCAGTTACTCACTCACCGGGACAGGGGGAGAAGCTTTCTTT. This codes for CASSYSLTGTGGEAFF.

The chain links TRBV2 to TRBJ1-2; TRBD1 matches at 7 bases. The CDR3 covers 14 residues. Trimming cost V 8 bases and J 4 bases; bases outside gene matches: 10. Germline CDR1 and CDR2: SNHLY and FYNNEI. The CDR3 DNA reads TGTGCCAGCCAAGACAGGGAGGCTCTCTATGGCTACACCTTC. Translating it yields CASQDREALYGYTF.

The rearrangement uses TRBV5-5 and TRBJ1-2; D might be TRBD1 (6 bases). CDR1 is SGHKS, CDR2 YYEKEE, per germline (reference sequence). The V gene lost 4 bases and the J gene lost 5 bases, with 18 bases spanning the gap. The CDR3 has 15 amino acids. CDR3 residues: CASSPSGGLWYGYTF. The CDR3 nucleotides read TGTGCCAGCAGCCCCTCGGGGGGGCTGTGGTATGGCTACACCTTC.